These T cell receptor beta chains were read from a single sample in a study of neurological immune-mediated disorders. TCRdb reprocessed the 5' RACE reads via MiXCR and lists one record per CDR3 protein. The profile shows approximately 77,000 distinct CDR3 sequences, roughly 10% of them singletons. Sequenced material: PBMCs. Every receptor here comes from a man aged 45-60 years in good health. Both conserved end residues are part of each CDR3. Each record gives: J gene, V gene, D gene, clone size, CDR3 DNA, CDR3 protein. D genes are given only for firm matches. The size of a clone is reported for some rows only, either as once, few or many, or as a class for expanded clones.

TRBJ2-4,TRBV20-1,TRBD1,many,TGCAGTGCTAGCCCCTGGACAGGGCCTACCAACATTCAGTACTTC,CSASPWTGPTNIQYF
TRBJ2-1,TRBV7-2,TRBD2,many,TGTGCCAGCAGTTATGGACTAGGGAGCTCCTACAATGAGCAGTTCTTC,CASSYGLGSSYNEQFF
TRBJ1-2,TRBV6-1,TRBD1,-,TGTGCCAGCAGTGACCAGGGGGGCTATGGCTACACCTTC,CASSDQGGYGYTF
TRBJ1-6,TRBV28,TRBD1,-,TGTGCCAGCAGACGTGACAGGGGTGGGAATTCACCCCTCCACTTT,CASRRDRGGNSPLHF
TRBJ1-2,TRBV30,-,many,TGTGCCTGTCGTCGCAGGGCTAACTATGGCTACACCTTC,CACRRRANYGYTF
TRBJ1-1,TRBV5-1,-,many,TGCGCCAGCAGCTTGGTTGGTGGGGTCCCAGTCGCTGAAGCTTTCTTT,CASSLVGGVPVAEAFF
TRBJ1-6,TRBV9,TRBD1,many,TGTGCCAGCAGCGTCGCCGGACAGGGTTCACCCCTCCACTTT,CASSVAGQGSPLHF
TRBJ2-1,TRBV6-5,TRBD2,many,TGTGCCAGCAGTCTTAGCGGGACTAGATCCTACAATGAGCAGTTCTTC,CASSLSGTRSYNEQFF
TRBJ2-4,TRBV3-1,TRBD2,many,TGTGCCAGCAGCCAAGTCGGCGGGAGCGGAAACATTCAGTACTTC,CASSQVGGSGNIQYF
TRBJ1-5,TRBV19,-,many,TGTGCCAGTAGTACAGTAAGGAATCAGCCCCAGCATTTT,CASSTVRNQPQHF
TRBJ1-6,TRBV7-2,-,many,TGTGCCAGCAGGATAGACAGCCTTAATTCACCCCTCCACTTT,CASRIDSLNSPLHF
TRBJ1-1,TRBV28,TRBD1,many,TGTGCCAGCAGTTCGGACAGGGGGGGCACTGAAGCTTTCTTT,CASSSDRGGTEAFF
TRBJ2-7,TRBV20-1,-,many,TGCAGTGCAAGAGAACTAGCTCGGGGATTTTACGAGCAGTACTTC,CSARELARGFYEQYF
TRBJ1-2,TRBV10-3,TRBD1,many,TGTGCCACCCAACTCACGGCCCTCCGACAGGGAGACTATGGCTACACCTTC,CATQLTALRQGDYGYTF
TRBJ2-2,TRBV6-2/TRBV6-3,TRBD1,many,TGTGCCAGCATTCTGCTGGACAGGGCCCCCGGGGAGCTGTTTTTT,CASILLDRAPGELFF
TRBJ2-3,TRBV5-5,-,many,TGTGCCAGCAGAGACCCGGGACAAAAAAGCACAGATACGCAGTATTTT,CASRDPGQKSTDTQYF
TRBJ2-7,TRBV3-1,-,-,TGTGCCAGCACCCGCGGGACAGATCCCTACGAGCAGTACTTC,CASTRGTDPYEQYF
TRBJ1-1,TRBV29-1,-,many,TGCAGCGTTGAAGATCCGCGGGATCAGGCTTTCTTT,CSVEDPRDQAFF
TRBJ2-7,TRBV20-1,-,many,TGCAGTGCTAGACCCGGTGGTACAGGGCCGTCCTACGAGCAGTACTTC,CSARPGGTGPSYEQYF
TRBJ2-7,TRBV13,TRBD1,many,TGTGCCAGCAGTCCGGGACAGGGCTCCTACGAGCAGTACTTC,CASSPGQGSYEQYF
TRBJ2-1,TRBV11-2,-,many,TGTGCCAGCAGCTTGGAGGGATTGATCTACAATGAGCAGTTCTTC,CASSLEGLIYNEQFF
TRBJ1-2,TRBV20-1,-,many,TGCAGTGCTGCTTTTGCAGGGGACTATGGCTACACCTTC,CSAAFAGDYGYTF